This passage covers 31 T cell receptor beta chains from one sample sequenced in a study of control samples from healthy donors and cancer patients. Method: immunoSEQ multiplex PCR; TCRdb's copy keeps in-frame clones and lacks some. This table holds fewer than 200,000 clones, approximately 90% found once. The sequenced sample consisted of blood. These receptors were taken from a man aged 25-40 years in good health.

This chain connects TRBV15 to TRBJ2-3; 8 nucleotides agree with TRBD2. V dropped 6 bases and J dropped 2; count of bases not matched to a gene: 16. The CDR3 covers 18 residues. The germline CDR1 and CDR2 sequences are LNHNV and YYDKDF (reference sequence). DNA for the CDR3: TGTGCCACCAGACGAAAGCGGGAGCTACCGAAAACCACAGATACGCAGTATTTT. The encoded protein is CATRRKRELPKTTDTQYF.

The gene calls are TRBV19 and TRBJ2-1, with D hard to call. The V gene's germline CDR1 is LNHDA and CDR2 SQIVND (reference sequence). Deletions cut 8 bases from V and 3 bases from J, with 17 bases between. The CDR3 is 15 amino acids. The CDR3 DNA is TGTGCCAGTTCCTGGAGCAGTCCCCTCTACAATGAGCAGTTCTTC. Translating it yields CASSWSSPLYNEQFF. Combining the CDR3 with reference TRBV19 and TRBJ2-1 gives the whole variable domain DGGITQSPKYLFRKEGQNVTLSCEQNLNHDAMYWYRQDPGQGLRLIYYSQIVNDFQKGDIAEGYSVSREKKESFPLTVTSAQKNPTAFYLCASSWSSPLYNEQFFGPGTRLTVL.

This chain links TRBV4-2 with TRBJ1-1; TRBD1 agrees at 7 bases. Germline V lookup: CDR1 LGHNA, CDR2 YNFKEQ. The CDR3 length is 14 residues. The V gene end was trimmed by 3 bases and the J gene end by 0 bases; junction bases not matched to a gene: 1. The CDR3 DNA reads as TGTGCCAGCAGCCAGGGACAGTTGAACACTGAAGCTTTCTTT. It specifies CASSQGQLNTEAFF.

The V and J genes are TRBV11-2 and TRBJ2-6; the match to TRBD1 covers 10 bases. The V gene's germline CDR1 is SGHAT and CDR2 FQNNGV. The junction had 10 bases not matched to a gene; V was cut back by 5 bases and J by 3 bases. The CDR3 contains 18 residues. Written as DNA, the CDR3 is TGTGCCAGCAGCCCACGATTGACAGGGGGCGGTGGGGCCAACGTCCTGACTTTC. Translating gives CASSPRLTGGGGANVLTF.

The V gene is TRBV6-6, the J gene TRBJ1-1; tentatively, D is TRBD1 (6 bases). With 7 bases removed from V and 5 bases from J, the gap between germline ends came to 14 bases. Looked up from germline, CDR1 is MNHNY and CDR2 is SVGAGI (reference sequence). The CDR3 extends over 13 amino acids. The CDR3 sequence is CASTDQGQTEAFF. DNA of the CDR3: TGTGCCAGCACCGACCAGGGACAAACTGAAGCTTTCTTT.

The gene calls are TRBV7-9 and TRBJ2-1; D is uncertain. Germline-derived CDR1 and CDR2 are SEHNR and FQNEAQ (reference sequence). The CDR3 is made up of 16 amino acids. Trimming took 0 bases from V and 0 from J, leaving 9 bases between them. CDR3 coding DNA: TGTGCCAGCAGCTTAGCTTCGCCCAGCTCCTACAATGAGCAGTTCTTC. This gives the protein CASSLASPSSYNEQFF.

This clone was counted once. This chain uses TRBV28 with TRBJ1-2, with D possibly TRBD1 on 6 matching bases. Between the trimmed V and J ends, which lost 5 bases and 4 bases, there was a span of 20 bases. Looked up from germline, CDR1 is MDHEN and CDR2 is SYDVKM. The CDR3 is made up of 16 amino acids. The CDR3 coding sequence is TGTGCCAGCAGTCCAAACACAGGGTCCCTTTCCTATGGCTACACCTTC. This sequence encodes CASSPNTGSLSYGYTF.

The J gene is TRBJ2-3, the V gene TRBV2; D is unresolved. Germline values: CDR1 SNHLY, CDR2 FYNNEI. The CDR3 extends over 15 amino acids. With 6 bases removed from V and 5 bases from J, the gap between germline ends came to 18 bases. The CDR3 loop reads CASSPGPGTEDTQYF. The CDR3 nucleotides are TGTGCCAGCAGCCCCGGGCCAGGTACGGAAGATACGCAGTATTTT.

This clone was detected once. Here the CDR3 DNA reads TGTGCCAGTACCCCAGGGGGAAGATATGGCTACACCTTC. This sequence encodes CASTPGGRYGYTF. The chain employs TRBV19 and TRBJ1-2; TRBD1 matches 7 bases. The germline V gene encodes CDR1 LNHDA and CDR2 SQIVND (reference sequence). V dropped 7 bases and J dropped 5; count of bases not matched to a gene: 7. This CDR3 is 13 amino acids long.

DNA of the CDR3: TGTGCCAGCACCTTGACAGGGTGGGAGACCCAGTACTTC. Translating gives CASTLTGWETQYF. J is TRBJ2-5 and V is TRBV2, with 7 bases matching TRBD1. V gave up 7 bases and J gave up 5 bases; unmatched junction bases: 7. The germline V gene encodes CDR1 SNHLY and CDR2 FYNNEI. The CDR3 totals 13 residues.

Turning to this clone: Within the sample, other DNA sequences also encode this same CDR3. The J gene is TRBJ2-7, the V gene TRBV5-6; 12 bases are a match to TRBD1. The germline CDR1 and CDR2 sequences are SGHDT and YYEEEE. The V gene end was trimmed by 3 bases and the J gene end by 4 bases; junction bases not matched to a gene: 5. This CDR3 has 15 amino acids. The CDR3 coding sequence is TGTGCCAGCAGCTCTCCGGGACAGGGGGCTTACGAGCAGTACTTC. This codes for CASSSPGQGAYEQYF. Combining the CDR3 with reference TRBV5-6 and TRBJ2-7 gives the whole variable domain DAGVTQSPTHLIKTRGQQVTLRCSPKSGHDTVSWYQQALGQGPQFIFQYYEEEERQRGNFPDRFSGHQFPNYSSELNVNALLLGDSALYLCASSSPGQGAYEQYFGPGTRLTVT.

The V gene is TRBV27, the J gene TRBJ2-1; D possibly corresponds to TRBD1 (6 bases). V was trimmed by 6 bases and J by 5 bases, leaving 17 bases between them. The CDR3 runs to 15 residues. Per the germline V gene, CDR1 is MNHEY and CDR2 is SMNVEV (reference sequence). The CDR3 reads CASSHSAGAHNEQFF. The CDR3 nucleotides read TGTGCCAGCAGCCACAGCGCAGGGGCCCACAATGAGCAGTTCTTC.

The J gene is TRBJ1-2, the V gene TRBV15; the D gene is possibly TRBD1 (5 bases). The CDR3 totals 14 residues. Looked up from germline, CDR1 is LNHNV and CDR2 is YYDKDF (reference sequence). Deletions cut 9 bases from V and 2 bases from J, with 16 bases between. CDR3 bases: TGTGCCACTGGTTATTGGCAGGGAAACTATGGCTACACCTTC. Its protein product is CATGYWQGNYGYTF.

This clone was seen a few times. Other DNA sequences in the sample encode the same CDR3. The J gene is TRBJ2-7, the V gene TRBV7-2; D uncertain. Germline assignment: CDR1 SGHTA and CDR2 FQGNSA. V lost 5 bases to trimming and J lost 0 bases, with 11 bases between them. This CDR3 contains 14 residues. DNA of the CDR3: TGTGCCAGCAGCCTGGGCCCAAGCTCCTACGAGCAGTACTTC. Its protein product is CASSLGPSSYEQYF.

This clone was observed a few times. The chain recombines TRBV5-4 with TRBJ1-4; D is undetermined. CDR1 and CDR2 from the germline V gene are SGHNT and YYREEE (reference sequence). V shed 0 bases and J shed 8 bases, with 11 bases lying between them. CDR3 length equals 14 residues. The CDR3 DNA sequence: TGTGCCAGCAGCTTGGACTCCGGGATAGAAAAACTGTTTTTT. This translates into CASSLDSGIEKLFF.

The J gene is TRBJ2-2, the V gene TRBV6-5; D tentatively reads TRBD1 or TRBD2 (5 bases each). This CDR3 contains 16 residues. CDR1 and CDR2 from the germline V gene are MNHEY and SVGAGI. Trimming left V 2 bases short and J 2 bases short, with 12 bases between. The CDR3 DNA sequence: TGTGCCAGCAGTTACGGGACGGGGAGAAACACCGGGGAGCTGTTTTTT. Translating it yields CASSYGTGRNTGELFF.

This chain links TRBV4-2 with TRBJ1-5; D might be TRBD1 (6 bases). The CDR3 has 15 residues. Trimming removed 4 bases from V and 0 bases from J, with 10 bases in between. The germline V gene encodes CDR1 LGHNA and CDR2 YNFKEQ. CDR3 region: CASSLDSYSNQPQHF. CDR3 DNA sequence: TGTGCCAGCAGCCTGGACAGCTATAGCAATCAGCCCCAGCATTTT.

This chain's CDR3 is CASSSGRAPEAFF. The CDR3 DNA sequence: TGTGCCAGCAGCAGCGGACGGGCCCCTGAAGCTTTCTTT. This chain uses TRBV7-9 with TRBJ1-1, with D uncertain. Trimming took 5 bases from V and 6 from J, leaving 13 bases between them. The CDR3 contains 13 residues. From germline, CDR1 is SEHNR and CDR2 FQNEAQ (reference sequence).

This sequence joins TRBV4-2 and TRBJ1-1, with D tentatively TRBD1 (5 bases). V lost 0 bases and J 3 bases, leaving 11 bases between the germline ends. From germline, CDR1 is LGHNA and CDR2 YNFKEQ. The CDR3 loop spans 15 amino acids. In nucleotides, the CDR3 is TGTGCCAGCAGCCAAGAGCAGGGTCGGTACACTGAAGCTTTCTTT. Its protein is CASSQEQGRYTEAFF.

The V gene is TRBV4-3, the J gene TRBJ2-1; tentatively, D is TRBD2 (6 bases). This CDR3 has 15 residues. Germline V lookup: CDR1 LGHNA, CDR2 YSLEER. The V end was cut by 0 bases, the J end by 2 bases, with 8 bases between. CDR3 nucleotides: TGCGCCAGCAGCCAAGATGGAGGGGCCTACAATGAGCAGTTCTTC. The encoded protein is CASSQDGGAYNEQFF.

The rearrangement links TRBV7-9 to TRBJ2-5; the D is unclear. Trimming shortened V by 1 base and J by 2 bases, and 11 bases separated the two germline ends. This CDR3 has 15 amino acids. In germline, CDR1 is SEHNR, CDR2 FQNEAQ (reference sequence). CDR3 in amino acids: CASSLVGRLQETQYF. The CDR3 DNA reads as TGTGCCAGCAGCTTAGTTGGACGGCTACAAGAGACCCAGTACTTC.

The chain carries TRBV7-2 and TRBJ2-2; the D is unclear. The CDR3 contains 15 residues. Deletions cut 2 bases from V and 1 base from J, with 8 bases between. Germline assignment: CDR1 SGHTA and CDR2 FQGNSA. The CDR3 here is CASSLWAQNTGELFF. The CDR3 DNA follows: TGTGCCAGCAGCTTATGGGCCCAGAACACCGGGGAGCTGTTTTTT. Complete variable domain (other parts from reference TRBV7-2 and TRBJ2-2): GAGVSQSPSNKVTEKGKDVELRCDPISGHTALYWYRQSLGQGLEFLIYFQGNSAPDKSGLPSDRFSAERTGGSVSTLTIQRTQQEDSAVYLCASSLWAQNTGELFFGEGSRLTVL.

The chain carries TRBV18 and TRBJ1-2; D unclear. The V end was cut by 2 bases, the J end by 2 bases, with 9 bases between. The CDR3 runs to 14 residues. From germline, CDR1 is KGHSH and CDR2 LQKENI. The DNA of the CDR3 is TGTGCCAGCTCACCAACCGGTTTGAACTATGGCTACACCTTC. It yields the protein CASSPTGLNYGYTF.

This rearrangement joins TRBV20-1 to TRBJ2-1, with a weak D call TRBD2 (7 bases). Germline CDR1 and CDR2: DFQATT and SNEGSKA (reference sequence). This CDR3 has 15 residues. Trimming left V 3 bases short and J 5 bases short, with 17 bases between. The CDR3 DNA sequence: TGCAGTGCTAGTGGGGGGGCGGCGGCACACAATGAGCAGTTCTTC. This encodes CSASGGAAAHNEQFF.

The chain combines TRBV29-1 with TRBJ1-5; 10 bases map to TRBD1. The germline CDR1 and CDR2 sequences are SQVTM and ANQGSEA. J was trimmed by 0 bases and V by 0 bases; bases with no gene match: 5. This CDR3 is 17 amino acids long. The CDR3 reads CSVEETGGKYSNQPQHF. The DNA of the CDR3 is TGCAGCGTTGAAGAGACAGGGGGCAAATATAGCAATCAGCCCCAGCATTTT.

The rearrangement joins TRBV3-1 (or the pseudogene TRBV3-2) to TRBJ1-1; the D gene is possibly TRBD1 (5 bases). The V and J ends lost 8 bases and 0 bases respectively, with 7 bases between them. This CDR3 has 12 residues. Germline CDR1 and CDR2: LGHDT and YNNKEL (reference sequence). The CDR3 sequence is CASGHLNTEAFF. DNA for the CDR3: TGTGCCAGCGGACACTTGAACACTGAAGCTTTCTTT.

V and J are TRBV6-5 and TRBJ1-1, with TRBD1 matching 9 bases. The CDR3 is made up of 14 amino acids. V was pared by 6 bases and J by 5 bases, with 7 bases of the junction left unmatched. CDR1 MNHEY and CDR2 SVGAGI come from the germline V gene. The CDR3 nucleotides read TGTGCCAGCAGCAAGGACAGGGGTAGAACTGAAGCTTTCTTT. Amino acids: CASSKDRGRTEAFF.

The gene calls are TRBV6-5 and TRBJ1-4; 9 nucleotides line up with TRBD1. V was pared by 4 bases and J by 8 bases, with 8 bases of the junction left unmatched. CDR1 MNHEY and CDR2 SVGAGI come from the germline V gene. The CDR3 runs 15 residues. The CDR3 sequence: CASSLKTGGWEKLFF. CDR3 DNA: TGTGCCAGCAGTTTGAAAACAGGGGGCTGGGAAAAACTGTTTTTT.

The chain links TRBV7-3 to TRBJ2-2; D remains ambiguous. Germline V gives CDR1 SGHTA, CDR2 FQGTGA. The CDR3 runs 14 residues. Trimming removed 5 bases at V and 2 bases at J, with 9 bases between. The CDR3 DNA sequence: TGTGCCAGCAGCCAAAAGGGAAACACCGGGGAGCTGTTTTTT. As protein: CASSQKGNTGELFF.

This chain joins TRBV24-1 and TRBJ1-2; TRBD1 aligns across 8 bases. Losses at the gene ends were 2 bases for V and 4 bases for J; bases not matched to a gene: 5. The CDR3 has 15 amino acids. Per the germline V gene, CDR1 is KGHDR and CDR2 is SFDVKD. CDR3 in DNA: TGTGCCACCAGTGATTGGACAGGGAGCAGCTATGGCTACACCTTC. Translated, it gives CATSDWTGSSYGYTF.

The rearrangement joins TRBV14 to TRBJ1-6, with 8 bases lining up with TRBD1. Germline values: CDR1 SGHDN, CDR2 FVKESK. V shed 2 bases, J shed 10 bases, and the junction held 16 bases outside the gene matches. The CDR3 has 18 amino acids. For the CDR3, the DNA is TGTGCCAGCAGCCAACTTGGGACAGGACTCGGACGGTCCTCACCCCTCCACTTT. Residues: CASSQLGTGLGRSSPLHF.